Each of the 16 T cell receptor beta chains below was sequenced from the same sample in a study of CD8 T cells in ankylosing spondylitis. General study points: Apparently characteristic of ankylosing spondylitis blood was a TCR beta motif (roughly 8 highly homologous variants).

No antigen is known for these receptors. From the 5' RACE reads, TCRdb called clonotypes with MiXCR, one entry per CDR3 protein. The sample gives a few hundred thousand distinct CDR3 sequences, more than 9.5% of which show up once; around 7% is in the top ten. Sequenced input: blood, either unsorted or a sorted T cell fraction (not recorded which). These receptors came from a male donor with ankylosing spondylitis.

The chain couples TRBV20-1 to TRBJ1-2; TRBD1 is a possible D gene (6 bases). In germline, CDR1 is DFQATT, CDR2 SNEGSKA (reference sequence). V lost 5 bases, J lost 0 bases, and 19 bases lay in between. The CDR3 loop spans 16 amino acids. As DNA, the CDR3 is TGCAGTGCTGTGGGGGAGGTCAGGGGCCCTAACTATGGCTACACCTTC. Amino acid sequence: CSAVGEVRGPNYGYTF.

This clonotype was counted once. The CDR3 region has the DNA TGTGCCAGTAGTATGGGCGGGGAGCGTAATGAAAAACTGTTTTTT. It specifies CASSMGGERNEKLFF. The chain links TRBV19 to TRBJ1-4, with no clear D. Germline V gene lookup returns CDR1 LNHDA and CDR2 SQIVND (reference sequence). The CDR3 is 15 amino acids. The germline V and J ends were trimmed by 3 bases and 4 bases, with 12 bases remaining between them. Based on the CDR3 plus reference TRBV19 and TRBJ1-4, the full variable domain is DGGITQSPKYLFRKEGQNVTLSCEQNLNHDAMYWYRQDPGQGLRLIYYSQIVNDFQKGDIAEGYSVSREKKESFPLTVTSAQKNPTAFYLCASSMGGERNEKLFFGSGTQLSVL.

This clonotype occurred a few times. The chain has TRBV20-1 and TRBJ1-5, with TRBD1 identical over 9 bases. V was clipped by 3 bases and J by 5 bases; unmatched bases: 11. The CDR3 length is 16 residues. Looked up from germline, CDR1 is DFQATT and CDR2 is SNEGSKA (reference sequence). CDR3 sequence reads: CSASGQGTVGDQPQHF. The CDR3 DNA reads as TGCAGTGCTAGCGGACAGGGGACCGTTGGAGATCAGCCCCAGCATTTT.

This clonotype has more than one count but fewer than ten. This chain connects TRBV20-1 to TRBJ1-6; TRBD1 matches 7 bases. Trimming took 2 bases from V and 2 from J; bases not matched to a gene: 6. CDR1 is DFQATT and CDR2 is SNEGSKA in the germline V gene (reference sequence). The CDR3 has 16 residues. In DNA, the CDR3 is TGCAGTGCTAGAAAACAGGGGCTTCCCTATAATTCACCCCTCCACTTT. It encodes CSARKQGLPYNSPLHF.

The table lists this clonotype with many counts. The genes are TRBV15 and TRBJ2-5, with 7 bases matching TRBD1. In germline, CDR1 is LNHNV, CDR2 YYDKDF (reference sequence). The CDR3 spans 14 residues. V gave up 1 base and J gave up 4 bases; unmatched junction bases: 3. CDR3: CATSRGTGVETQYF. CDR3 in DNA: TGTGCCACCAGCAGAGGTACAGGGGTAGAGACCCAGTACTTC.

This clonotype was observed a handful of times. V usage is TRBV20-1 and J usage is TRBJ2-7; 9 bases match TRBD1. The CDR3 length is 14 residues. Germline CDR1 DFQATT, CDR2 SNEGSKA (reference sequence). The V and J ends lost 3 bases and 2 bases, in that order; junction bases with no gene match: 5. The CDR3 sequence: CSARFRDRAYEQYF. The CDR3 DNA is TGCAGTGCTAGGTTCCGGGACAGGGCCTACGAGCAGTACTTC.

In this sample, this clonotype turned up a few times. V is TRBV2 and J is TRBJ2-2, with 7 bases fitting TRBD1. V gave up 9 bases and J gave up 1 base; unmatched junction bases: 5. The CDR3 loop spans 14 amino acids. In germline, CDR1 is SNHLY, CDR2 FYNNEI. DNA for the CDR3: TGTGCCAGTTACCGGGACAGGAACACCGGGGAGCTGTTTTTT. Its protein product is CASYRDRNTGELFF.

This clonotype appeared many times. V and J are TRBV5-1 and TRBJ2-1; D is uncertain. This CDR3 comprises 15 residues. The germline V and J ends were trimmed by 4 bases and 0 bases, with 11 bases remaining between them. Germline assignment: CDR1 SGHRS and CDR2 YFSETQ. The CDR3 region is CASSPVSTSYNEQFF. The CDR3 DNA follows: TGCGCCAGCAGCCCTGTGAGCACCTCCTACAATGAGCAGTTCTTC.

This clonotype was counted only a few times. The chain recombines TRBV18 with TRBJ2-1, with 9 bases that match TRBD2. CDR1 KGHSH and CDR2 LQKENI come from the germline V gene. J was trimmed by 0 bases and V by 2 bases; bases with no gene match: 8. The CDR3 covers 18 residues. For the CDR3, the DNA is TGTGCCAGCTCACCATCTTTTGGTAGCGGGAGCTCCTACAATGAGCAGTTCTTC. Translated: CASSPSFGSGSSYNEQFF.

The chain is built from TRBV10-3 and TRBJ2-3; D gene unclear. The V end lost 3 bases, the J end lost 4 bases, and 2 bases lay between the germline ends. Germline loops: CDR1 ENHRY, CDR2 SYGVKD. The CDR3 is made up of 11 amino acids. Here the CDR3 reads CAISDADTQYF. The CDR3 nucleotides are TGTGCCATCAGTGACGCAGATACGCAGTATTTT.

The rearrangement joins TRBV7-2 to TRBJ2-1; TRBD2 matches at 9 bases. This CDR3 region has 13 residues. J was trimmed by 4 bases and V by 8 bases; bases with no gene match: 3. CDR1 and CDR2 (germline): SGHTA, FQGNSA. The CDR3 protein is CASASGVYNEQFF. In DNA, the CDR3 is TGTGCCAGCGCTAGCGGGGTATACAATGAGCAGTTCTTC. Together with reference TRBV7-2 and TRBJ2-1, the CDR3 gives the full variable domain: GAGVSQSPSNKVTEKGKDVELRCDPISGHTALYWYRQSLGQGLEFLIYFQGNSAPDKSGLPSDRFSAERTGGSVSTLTIQRTQQEDSAVYLCASASGVYNEQFFGPGTRLTVL.

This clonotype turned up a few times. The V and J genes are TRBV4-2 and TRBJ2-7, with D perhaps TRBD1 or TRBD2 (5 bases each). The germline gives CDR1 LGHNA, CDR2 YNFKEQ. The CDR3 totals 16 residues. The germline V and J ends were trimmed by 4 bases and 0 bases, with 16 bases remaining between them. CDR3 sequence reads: CASSPEGWGSSYEQYF. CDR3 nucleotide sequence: TGTGCCAGCAGCCCCGAGGGATGGGGGAGCTCCTACGAGCAGTACTTC.

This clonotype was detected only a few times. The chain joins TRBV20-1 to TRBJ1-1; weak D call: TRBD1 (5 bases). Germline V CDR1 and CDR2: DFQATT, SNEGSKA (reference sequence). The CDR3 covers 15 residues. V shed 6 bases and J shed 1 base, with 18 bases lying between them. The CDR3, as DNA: TGCAGTGCGGGGGACTCTAGGACGGGGAACACTGAAGCTTTCTTT. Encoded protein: CSAGDSRTGNTEAFF.

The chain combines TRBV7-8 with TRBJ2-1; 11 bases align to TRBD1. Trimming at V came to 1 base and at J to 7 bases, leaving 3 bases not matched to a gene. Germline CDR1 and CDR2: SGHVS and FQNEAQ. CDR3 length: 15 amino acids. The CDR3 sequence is CASSLGTGGWNEQFF. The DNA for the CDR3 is TGTGCCAGCAGCTTAGGGACAGGGGGCTGGAATGAGCAGTTCTTC.

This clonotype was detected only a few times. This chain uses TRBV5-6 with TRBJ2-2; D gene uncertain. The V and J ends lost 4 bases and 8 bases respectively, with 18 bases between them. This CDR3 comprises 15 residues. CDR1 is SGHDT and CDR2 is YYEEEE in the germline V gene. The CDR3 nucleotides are TGTGCCAGCAGCCCCGACGGACGAGCGTCGGGGGAGCTGTTTTTT. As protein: CASSPDGRASGELFF.

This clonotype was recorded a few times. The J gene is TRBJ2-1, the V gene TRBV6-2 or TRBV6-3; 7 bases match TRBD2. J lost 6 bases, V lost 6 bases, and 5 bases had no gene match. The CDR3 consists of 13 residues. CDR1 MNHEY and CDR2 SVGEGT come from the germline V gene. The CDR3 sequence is CASRTRTSNEQFF. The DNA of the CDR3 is TGTGCCAGCAGAACCCGGACTAGCAATGAGCAGTTCTTC.